This T cell receptor beta chain was sequenced in a study of T cells after posttransplantation cyclophosphamide. Methotrexate plus calcineurin inhibitor accompanied controls' myeloablative marrow transplants; sampling was 1 year later. The sample holds one count of this clone. Data came from immunoSEQ multiplex PCR; TCRdb stores just in-frame clones and leaves some out. The table records 19,000 or so clones, 80% to 90% of them present only once. This receptor was obtained from a female patient in her 30s who received an allogeneic stem cell transplant from an unrelated donor, was CMV-positive, and had acute and chronic GVHD. Some of the T cells might come from the graft donor. The specimen was PBMCs, collected 350 to 400 days after allogeneic stem cell transplant with calcineurin inhibitor and methotrexate.

In DNA form, the CDR3 reads TGTGCCAGTAGTGCGGGACTAGCTGCCTACAATGAGCAGTTCTTC. Residues: CASSAGLAAYNEQFF. This chain uses TRBV19 with TRBJ2-1; 9 bases match TRBD2. The CDR3 is 15 amino acids. The J segment lost 2 bases and the V segment lost 5 bases, leaving 4 bases of the junction unmatched. Germline values: CDR1 LNHDA, CDR2 SQIVND (reference sequence).